Here is one T cell receptor (beta chain) with its context. The data stem from a study of blood T cell repertoires in COVID-19. Study-level information: T cells, B-cell-depleted T cells, or PBMCs provided the cDNA or gDNA that served as material.

The V and J ends lost 2 bases and 9 bases, in that order; junction bases with no gene match: 9. The CDR3 contains 15 residues. Germline assignment: CDR1 ENHRY and CDR2 SYGVKD. Data came from immunoSEQ multiplex PCR; TCRdb stores just in-frame clones and leaves some out. Of about 520,000 clones in the sample, roughly 85% are singletons; the top ten hold approximately 3.2%. This clonotype was obtained from a human donor in a cohort sampled during active COVID-19. Sequencing was performed on peripheral blood. The chain employs TRBV10-3 and TRBJ1-5, with 8 bases matching TRBD1. CDR3 in DNA: TGTGCCATCAGTGAGACGACAGGGGCGGGCGGGCCCCAGCATTTT. Protein sequence: CAISETTGAGGPQHF.